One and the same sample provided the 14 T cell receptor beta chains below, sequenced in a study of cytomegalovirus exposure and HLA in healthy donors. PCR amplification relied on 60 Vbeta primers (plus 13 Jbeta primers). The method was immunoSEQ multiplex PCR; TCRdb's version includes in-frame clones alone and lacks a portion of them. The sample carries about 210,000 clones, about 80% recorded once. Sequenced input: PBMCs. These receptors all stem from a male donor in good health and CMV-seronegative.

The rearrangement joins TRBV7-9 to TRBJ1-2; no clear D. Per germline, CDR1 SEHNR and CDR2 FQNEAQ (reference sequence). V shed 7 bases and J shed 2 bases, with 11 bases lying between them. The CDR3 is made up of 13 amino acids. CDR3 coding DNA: TGTGCCAGCACCCCTCTGAGGAACTATGGCTACACCTTC. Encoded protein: CASTPLRNYGYTF.

In DNA form, the CDR3 reads TGCGCCAGCAGCCAAGATAAAACTAGCGGGGGTGCAGATACGCAGTATTTT. The encoded protein is CASSQDKTSGGADTQYF. The chain is built from TRBV4-1 and TRBJ2-3; the match to TRBD2 covers 11 bases. CDR1 and CDR2 (germline): MGHRA, YSYEKL. This CDR3 has 17 amino acids. Trimming took 0 bases from V and 4 from J; bases not matched to a gene: 6.

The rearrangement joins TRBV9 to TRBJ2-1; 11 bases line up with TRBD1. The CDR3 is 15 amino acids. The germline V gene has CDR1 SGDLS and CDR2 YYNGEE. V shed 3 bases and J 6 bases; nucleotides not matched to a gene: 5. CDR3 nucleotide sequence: TGTGCCAGCAGCGAGGGGACAGGGGGTGGCAATGAGCAGTTCTTC. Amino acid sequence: CASSEGTGGGNEQFF.

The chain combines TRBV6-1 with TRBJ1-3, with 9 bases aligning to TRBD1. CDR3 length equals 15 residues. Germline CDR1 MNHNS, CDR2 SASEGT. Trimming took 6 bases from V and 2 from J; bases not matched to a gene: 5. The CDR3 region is CASRLQGAAGNTIYF. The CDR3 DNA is TGTGCCAGCAGGCTACAGGGGGCCGCTGGAAACACCATATATTTT.

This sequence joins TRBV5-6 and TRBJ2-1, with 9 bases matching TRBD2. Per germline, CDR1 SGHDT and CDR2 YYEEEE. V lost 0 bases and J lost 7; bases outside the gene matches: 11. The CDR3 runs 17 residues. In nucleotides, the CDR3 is TGTGCCAGCAGCTTGGGGCGGGGGGGCCTCTTGGGAAATGAGCAGTTCTTC. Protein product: CASSLGRGGLLGNEQFF.

The CDR3 nucleotides read TGTGCCAGCAGTGGAGGGACAGGTCACAGGGAGCAGTACTTC. Translated: CASSGGTGHREQYF. This rearrangement joins TRBV6-5 to TRBJ2-7; TRBD1 aligns across 8 bases. CDR1 MNHEY and CDR2 SVGAGI come from the germline V gene. The CDR3 extends over 14 amino acids. V trimming: 5 bases; J trimming: 7 bases; junction bases outside the gene matches: 10.

CDR3 sequence (DNA): TGTGCCAGCAGTCCACAACAGTTTTTCATGAACACTGAAGCTTTCTTT. Translation gives CASSPQQFFMNTEAFF. The chain couples TRBV27 to TRBJ1-1; D remains unclear. The CDR3 runs 16 residues. In germline, CDR1 is MNHEY, CDR2 SMNVEV (reference sequence). The germline V and J ends were trimmed by 5 bases and 0 bases, with 16 bases remaining between them.

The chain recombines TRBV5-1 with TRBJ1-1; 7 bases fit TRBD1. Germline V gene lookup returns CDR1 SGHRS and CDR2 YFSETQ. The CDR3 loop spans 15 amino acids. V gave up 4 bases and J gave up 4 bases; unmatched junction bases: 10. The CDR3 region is CASSPQGGLGTEAFF. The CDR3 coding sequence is TGCGCCAGCAGCCCCCAGGGGGGATTGGGCACTGAAGCTTTCTTT.

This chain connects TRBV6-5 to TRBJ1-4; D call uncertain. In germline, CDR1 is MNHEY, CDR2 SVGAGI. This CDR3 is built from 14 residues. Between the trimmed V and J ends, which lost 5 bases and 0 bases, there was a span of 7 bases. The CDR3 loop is CASSRHSTNEKLFF. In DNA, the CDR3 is TGTGCCAGCAGTAGACATTCAACTAATGAAAAACTGTTTTTT.

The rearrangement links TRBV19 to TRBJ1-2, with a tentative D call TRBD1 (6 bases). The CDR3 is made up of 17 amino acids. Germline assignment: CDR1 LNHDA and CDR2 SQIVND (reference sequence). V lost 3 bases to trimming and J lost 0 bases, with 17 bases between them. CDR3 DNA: TGTGCCAGTAGTATTCGGGGGGCGTTAGCCTCTAACTATGGCTACACCTTC. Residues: CASSIRGALASNYGYTF.

CDR3 in DNA: TGTGCCAGCAGCGTAGGTGGAGGGTATGACTACGAGCAGTACTTC. This translates into CASSVGGGYDYEQYF. The chain is built from TRBV9 and TRBJ2-7; D is perhaps TRBD2 (6 bases). The CDR3 has 15 residues. Per germline, CDR1 SGDLS and CDR2 YYNGEE. The V and J ends lost 0 bases and 3 bases respectively, with 13 bases between them. Combining the CDR3 with reference TRBV9 and TRBJ2-7 gives the whole variable domain DSGVTQTPKHLITATGQRVTLRCSPRSGDLSVYWYQQSLDQGLQFLIQYYNGEERAKGNILERFSAQQFPDLHSELNLSSLELGDSALYFCASSVGGGYDYEQYFGPGTRLTVT.

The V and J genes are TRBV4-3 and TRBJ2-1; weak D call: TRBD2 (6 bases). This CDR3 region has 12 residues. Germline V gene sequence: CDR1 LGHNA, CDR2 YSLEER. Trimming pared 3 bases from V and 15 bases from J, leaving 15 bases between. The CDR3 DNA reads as TGCGCCAGCAGCCAGGTAGGGCGGGACCTGTTCTTC. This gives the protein CASSQVGRDLFF.

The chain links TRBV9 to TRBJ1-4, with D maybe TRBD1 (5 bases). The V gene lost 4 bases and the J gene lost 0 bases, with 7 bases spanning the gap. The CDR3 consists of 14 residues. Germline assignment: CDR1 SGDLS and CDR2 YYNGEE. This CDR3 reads CASSRQTTNEKLFF. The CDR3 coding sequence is TGTGCCAGCAGCCGACAGACAACTAATGAAAAACTGTTTTTT.

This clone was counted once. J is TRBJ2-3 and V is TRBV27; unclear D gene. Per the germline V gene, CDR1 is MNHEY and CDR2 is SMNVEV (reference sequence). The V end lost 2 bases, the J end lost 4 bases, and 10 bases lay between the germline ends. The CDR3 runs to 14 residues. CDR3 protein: CASSLETTADTQYF. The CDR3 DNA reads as TGTGCCAGCAGTTTAGAGACAACGGCAGATACGCAGTATTTT.